This T cell receptor (beta chain) was sequenced in a study of blood T cell repertoires in COVID-19. V was pared by 3 bases and J by 0 bases, with 11 bases between. The CDR3 is 16 residues long. The germline V gene has CDR1 MGHRA and CDR2 YSYEKL. Data came from immunoSEQ multiplex PCR; TCRdb stores just in-frame clones and leaves some out. The sample has 32,000 or so clones, more than 75% seen once; the top ten hold about 63%. The sequenced sample consisted of peripheral blood. The chain combines TRBV4-1 with TRBJ2-2; the D is unclear. This clonotype was obtained from a man in his 70s with acute or convalescent COVID-19. CDR3 nucleotides: TGCGCCAGCAGCCATGGAAACACAGCGAACACCGGGGAGCTGTTTTTT. Protein: CASSHGNTANTGELFF.